These T cell receptor beta chains were read from a single sample in a study of cytomegalovirus exposure and HLA in healthy donors. Some clones are missing from TCRdb's copy, which holds only in-frame ones; the method was immunoSEQ multiplex PCR. This table holds about 150,000 clones, about three quarters found once. Sequencing used PBMCs. The receptors stem from a woman aged 40 to 55 in good health and CMV-seronegative. Each CDR3 is given with its conserved first and last residue. D genes are given only for firm matches. The size field is filled for only some rows; it gives once, few, many or a size class.

D: NA; V: TRBV19; J: TRBJ1-6; size: once; CDR3: CASQELPSSYNSPLHF; DNA: TGTGCCAGCCAGGAATTACCGAGCTCCTATAATTCACCCCTCCACTTT
D: TRBD1; V: TRBV5-4; J: TRBJ1-3; size: once; CDR3: CASSSGQGSGNTIYF; DNA: TGTGCCAGCAGCTCGGGACAGGGATCTGGAAACACCATATATTTT
D: NA; V: TRBV6-5; J: TRBJ1-1; size: once; CDR3: CASSYSQEGRGAFF; DNA: TGTGCCAGCAGTTACTCGCAGGAGGGGAGGGGAGCTTTCTTT
D: NA; V: TRBV6-1; J: TRBJ2-7; size: NA; CDR3: CASSVTYEQYF; DNA: TGTGCCAGCAGTGTAACCTACGAGCAGTACTTC
D: NA; V: TRBV7-2; J: TRBJ1-2; size: NA; CDR3: CASSSRSDRDYGYTF; DNA: TGTGCCAGCAGCTCAAGATCTGACAGAGACTATGGCTACACCTTC
D: TRBD1; V: TRBV10-3; J: TRBJ1-3; size: NA; CDR3: CAIRGQGAGNTIYF; DNA: TGTGCCATCAGGGGACAGGGGGCTGGAAACACCATATATTTT
D: NA; V: TRBV18; J: TRBJ1-1; size: NA; CDR3: CASSPLEFNTEAFF; DNA: TGTGCCAGCTCACCGTTGGAGTTTAACACTGAAGCTTTCTTT
D: NA; V: TRBV6-5; J: TRBJ1-5; size: few; CDR3: CASSYLAGWCVQPQHF; DNA: TGTGCCAGCAGTTACCTTGCAGGGTGGTGTGTTCAGCCCCAGCATTTT
D: NA; V: TRBV29-1; J: TRBJ1-1; size: NA; CDR3: CSVESGFTEAFF; DNA: TGCAGCGTTGAAAGCGGATTCACTGAAGCTTTCTTT
D: TRBD1; V: TRBV5-1; J: TRBJ1-1; size: once; CDR3: CASSLQGAGEAFF; DNA: TGCGCCAGCAGCTTGCAGGGGGCGGGTGAAGCTTTCTTT
D: TRBD2; V: TRBV4-1; J: TRBJ2-3; size: few; CDR3: CASSRGSGRKSPRTDTQYF; DNA: TGCGCCAGCAGCCGGGGTAGCGGGAGGAAGAGTCCGCGCACAGATACGCAGTATTTT
D: NA; V: TRBV9; J: TRBJ2-6; size: NA; CDR3: CASSVEGDLTF; DNA: TGTGCCAGCAGCGTAGAAGGGGACCTGACTTTC
D: TRBD1; V: TRBV5-6; J: TRBJ1-1; size: NA; CDR3: CASSMTGEYTEAFF; DNA: TGTGCCAGCAGCATGACAGGGGAATACACTGAAGCTTTCTTT
D: NA; V: TRBV11-3; J: TRBJ2-5; size: NA; CDR3: CASSPQYQETQYF; DNA: TGTGCCAGCAGCCCCCAATACCAAGAGACCCAGTACTTC
D: TRBD1; V: TRBV4-1; J: TRBJ1-1; size: NA; CDR3: CASSQGQARNTEAFF; DNA: TGCGCCAGCAGCCAGGGACAGGCGAGGAACACTGAAGCTTTCTTT
D: NA; V: TRBV27; J: TRBJ1-5; size: NA; CDR3: CASSFSDQPQHF; DNA: TGTGCCAGCAGTTTCAGTGATCAGCCCCAGCATTTT
D: NA; V: TRBV5-6; J: TRBJ2-5; size: NA; CDR3: CASSFDRQETQYF; DNA: TGTGCCAGCAGCTTCGACAGACAAGAGACCCAGTACTTC
D: NA; V: TRBV27; J: TRBJ1-4; size: NA; CDR3: CASSPGLWGVREKLFF; DNA: TGTGCCAGCAGTCCTGGCCTTTGGGGGGTTCGTGAAAAACTGTTTTTT
D: NA; V: TRBV6-1; J: TRBJ2-5; size: few; CDR3: CASTISYGATQYF; DNA: TGTGCCAGCACCATTAGCTACGGCGCGACCCAGTACTTC
D: NA; V: TRBV6-7; J: TRBJ1-1; size: NA; CDR3: CASSPMRHPLFPVAQNTEAFF; DNA: TGTGCCAGCAGCCCGATGAGGCACCCGCTTTTTCCAGTTGCGCAGAACACTGAAGCTTTCTTT
D: TRBD2; V: TRBV6-5; J: TRBJ2-2; size: NA; CDR3: CASSYLTGGPDGELFF; DNA: TGTGCCAGCAGTTACTTAACGGGAGGGCCCGACGGGGAGCTGTTTTTT
D: NA; V: TRBV30; J: TRBJ1-2; size: NA; CDR3: CAWSVTARTGGYTF; DNA: TGTGCCTGGAGTGTGACCGCTAGGACGGGGGGCTACACCTTC
D: NA; V: TRBV10-3; J: TRBJ2-7; size: NA; CDR3: CAISDQRAGSYEQYF; DNA: TGTGCCATCAGTGATCAGAGGGCGGGAAGTTACGAGCAGTACTTC
D: TRBD1; V: TRBV6-1; J: TRBJ1-1; size: NA; CDR3: CASSAFTGGYTEAFF; DNA: TGTGCCAGCAGTGCCTTTACAGGGGGGTACACTGAAGCTTTCTTT
D: TRBD1; V: TRBV10-3; J: TRBJ2-2; size: NA; CDR3: CAISEVQGSGELFF; DNA: TGTGCCATCAGTGAGGTACAGGGGAGCGGGGAGCTGTTTTTT
D: NA; V: TRBV5-1; J: TRBJ1-2; size: NA; CDR3: CATRGTGLDYGYTF; DNA: TGCGCCACCAGAGGAACAGGGCTGGACTATGGCTACACCTTC
D: NA; V: TRBV5-6; J: TRBJ1-3; size: few; CDR3: CASSLYPGAGNTIYF; DNA: TGTGCCAGCAGCTTGTATCCGGGAGCTGGAAACACCATATATTTT
D: TRBD2; V: TRBV7-7; J: TRBJ2-3; size: NA; CDR3: CASSRNIRTSGDQPPTDTQYF; DNA: TGTGCTAGCAGCCGAAACATAAGGACTAGCGGGGACCAACCACCCACAGATACGCAGTATTTT
D: NA; V: TRBV6-6; J: TRBJ1-1; size: few; CDR3: CASSYETENTEAFF; DNA: TGTGCCAGCAGTTACGAGACAGAGAACACTGAAGCTTTCTTT
D: NA; V: TRBV5-1; J: TRBJ1-3; size: NA; CDR3: CASSLSGSSGNTIYF; DNA: TGCGCCAGCAGCTTGTCAGGGTCTTCTGGAAACACCATATATTTT
D: NA; V: TRBV18; J: TRBJ2-7; size: NA; CDR3: CASSPYNIQGGGEQYF; DNA: TGTGCCAGCTCACCTTACAACATACAGGGCGGAGGCGAGCAGTACTTC
D: NA; V: TRBV19; J: TRBJ2-7; size: NA; CDR3: CASSSRTAAYEQYF; DNA: TGTGCCAGTAGTTCGCGGACAGCAGCCTACGAGCAGTACTTC
D: NA; V: TRBV19; J: TRBJ2-7; size: few; CDR3: CASTLATGSSYEQYF; DNA: TGTGCCAGTACCCTTGCTACCGGGAGCTCCTACGAGCAGTACTTC
D: NA; V: TRBV28; J: TRBJ2-6; size: NA; CDR3: CASSQRRLRSSGANVLTF; DNA: TGTGCCAGCAGTCAGAGACGACTAAGGTCCTCTGGGGCCAACGTCCTGACTTTC
D: TRBD2; V: TRBV13; J: TRBJ2-3; size: NA; CDR3: CASSLSSGRDSTDTQYF; DNA: TGTGCCAGCAGCTTAAGTAGCGGGAGGGACAGCACAGATACGCAGTATTTT
D: NA; V: TRBV29-1; J: TRBJ2-5; size: NA; CDR3: CSVEAGSRQETQYF; DNA: TGCAGCGTTGAAGCGGGGAGTAGACAAGAGACCCAGTACTTC
D: NA; V: TRBV5-1; J: TRBJ1-1; size: NA; CDR3: CASSLAETGQSSAAAFF; DNA: TGCGCCAGCAGCTTGGCCGAGACAGGACAATCCTCAGCGGCAGCTTTCTTT
D: TRBD1; V: TRBV9; J: TRBJ2-3; size: few; CDR3: CASSVTPQGASTDTQYF; DNA: TGTGCCAGCAGCGTTACACCACAGGGGGCGAGCACAGATACGCAGTATTTT
D: TRBD1; V: TRBV19; J: TRBJ1-2; size: once; CDR3: CASTPGQGDNYGYTF; DNA: TGTGCCAGTACCCCGGGACAGGGTGATAACTATGGCTACACCTTC
D: TRBD2; V: TRBV5-1; J: TRBJ2-7; size: NA; CDR3: CASSPRSRELTYEQYF; DNA: TGCGCCAGCAGCCCCCGGTCGCGGGAGCTGACCTACGAGCAGTACTTC
D: NA; V: TRBV6-6; J: TRBJ1-3; size: NA; CDR3: CASSYAGLSGNTIYF; DNA: TGTGCCAGCAGTTACGCAGGGCTTTCTGGAAACACCATATATTTT
D: NA; V: TRBV7-2; J: TRBJ2-2; size: NA; CDR3: CASSLATGGELFF; DNA: TGTGCCAGCAGCTTAGCAACCGGCGGGGAGCTGTTTTTT
D: NA; V: TRBV13; J: TRBJ1-1; size: NA; CDR3: CASTSQENTEAFF; DNA: TGTGCCAGCACTTCTCAGGAGAACACTGAAGCTTTCTTT
D: TRBD1; V: TRBV7-9; J: TRBJ1-5; size: NA; CDR3: CASSARQGPTSRDQPQHF; DNA: TGTGCCAGCAGCGCTAGACAGGGGCCAACTTCCCGTGATCAGCCCCAGCATTTT
D: TRBD2; V: TRBV30; J: TRBJ2-7; size: NA; CDR3: CAWSVLAGVYEQYF; DNA: TGTGCCTGGAGTGTACTAGCGGGAGTCTACGAGCAGTACTTC
D: NA; V: TRBV27; J: TRBJ2-5; size: NA; CDR3: CASSFPPPETQYF; DNA: TGTGCCAGCAGTTTTCCCCCCCCGGAGACCCAGTACTTC
D: TRBD2; V: TRBV10-3; J: TRBJ2-7; size: NA; CDR3: CAIRNGLAPYEQYF; DNA: TGTGCCATCAGAAACGGACTAGCGCCCTACGAGCAGTACTTC
D: NA; V: TRBV5-4; J: TRBJ2-7; size: NA; CDR3: CASSSGSEQYF; DNA: TGTGCCAGCAGCTCCGGTAGCGAGCAGTACTTC
D: TRBD1; V: TRBV6-1; J: TRBJ1-2; size: once; CDR3: CASSAAGGYGYTF; DNA: TGTGCCAGCAGCGCAGCAGGGGGTTATGGCTACACCTTC
D: NA; V: TRBV5-5; J: TRBJ2-7; size: few; CDR3: CASSLALYEQYF; DNA: TGTGCCAGCAGCTTGGCCCTCTACGAGCAGTACTTC
D: TRBD1; V: TRBV28; J: TRBJ2-7; size: NA; CDR3: CASSLAQGVHYF; DNA: TGTGCCAGCAGTTTGGCACAGGGGGTTCACTACTTC
D: TRBD2; V: TRBV6-6; J: TRBJ2-1; size: NA; CDR3: CASTGTSGYNEQFF; DNA: TGTGCCAGCACCGGGACTAGCGGGTACAATGAGCAGTTCTTC
D: TRBD1; V: TRBV15; J: TRBJ1-2; size: NA; CDR3: CATSRDPQQGNYGYTF; DNA: TGTGCCACCAGCAGAGATCCCCAACAGGGGAACTATGGCTACACCTTC
D: NA; V: TRBV29-1; J: TRBJ2-2; size: NA; CDR3: CSAADRRGGELFF; DNA: TGCAGCGCGGCGGATAGACGGGGCGGGGAGCTGTTTTTT
D: NA; V: TRBV29-1; J: TRBJ2-5; size: NA; CDR3: CSVEFGQRTPQYF; DNA: TGCAGCGTTGAGTTTGGGCAAAGAACCCCTCAGTACTTC